One sample yielded the 15 T cell receptor beta chains listed below, sequenced in a study of cytomegalovirus exposure and HLA in healthy donors. It was with 60 Vbeta and 13 Jbeta primers that the PCR ran. Generated by immunoSEQ multiplex PCR, the TCRdb table keeps only in-frame clones and is missing some. The listing records fewer than 100,000 clones. The sequenced sample was PBMCs. These receptors all come from a man aged 50-60 years in good health and CMV-seronegative.

V usage is TRBV6-1 and J usage is TRBJ2-3, with D tentatively TRBD1 (6 bases). V was trimmed by 7 bases and J by 1 base, leaving 9 bases between them. The CDR3 is 13 amino acids. The V gene's germline CDR1 is MNHNS and CDR2 SASEGT. The CDR3 protein is CASIKGGTDTQYF. CDR3 in DNA: TGTGCCAGCATTAAGGGGGGCACAGATACGCAGTATTTT.

The V call is TRBV7-3, the J call TRBJ2-7; 7 nucleotides agree with TRBD1. Trimming took 2 bases from V and 2 from J; bases not matched to a gene: 18. The CDR3 contains 19 residues. Germline V lookup: CDR1 SGHTA, CDR2 FQGTGA. The CDR3 is CASSLPRPTRSGGAYEQYF. The CDR3 coding sequence is TGTGCCAGCAGCTTACCCCGGCCCACCCGCTCAGGGGGTGCCTACGAGCAGTACTTC.

The CDR3 nucleotides read TGCGCCAGCAGCTTGGCCACAGGGTTTGGGTACGAGCAGTACTTC. Translating gives CASSLATGFGYEQYF. V is TRBV5-1 and J is TRBJ2-7; D is perhaps TRBD1 (6 bases). Germline CDR1 and CDR2: SGHRS and YFSETQ. The CDR3 spans 15 residues. The V end was cut by 0 bases, the J end by 4 bases, with 14 bases between.

The rearrangement joins TRBV6-5 to TRBJ2-7; TRBD1 aligns across 8 bases. Germline V lookup: CDR1 MNHEY, CDR2 SVGAGI. Trimming removed 0 bases from V and 3 bases from J; junction bases left unmatched: 4. The CDR3 sequence is 15 residues long. CDR3 nucleotides: TGTGCCAGCAGTTACTCGTTGGGACAGGACTACGAGCAGTACTTC. It yields the protein CASSYSLGQDYEQYF.

The chain links TRBV7-9 to TRBJ2-2; D possibly corresponds to TRBD1 (6 bases). Trimming stripped 3 bases from V and 4 bases from J, with 12 bases between. The CDR3 loop spans 15 amino acids. Germline V gene sequence: CDR1 SEHNR, CDR2 FQNEAQ (reference sequence). Here the CDR3 DNA reads TGTGCCAGCAGCTTCACTAGGGGGACCACCGGGGAGCTGTTTTTT. It codes for CASSFTRGTTGELFF.

This chain uses TRBV15 with TRBJ1-1; tentatively, D is TRBD1 (5 bases). Germline V gives CDR1 LNHNV, CDR2 YYDKDF (reference sequence). The V end lost 0 bases, the J end lost 5 bases, and 13 bases lay between the germline ends. CDR3 length: 15 amino acids. CDR3 residues: CATSRDSGARTEAFF. Here the CDR3 DNA reads TGTGCCACCAGCAGAGATAGCGGGGCACGGACTGAAGCTTTCTTT.

The chain carries TRBV4-1 and TRBJ1-1, with D maybe TRBD1 (5 bases). This CDR3 contains 16 residues. Trimming removed 0 bases at V and 0 bases at J, with 11 bases between. CDR1 is MGHRA and CDR2 is YSYEKL in the germline V gene. The chain's CDR3 is CASSQDFGGMNTEAFF. The CDR3 DNA sequence: TGCGCCAGCAGCCAAGATTTCGGGGGAATGAACACTGAAGCTTTCTTT.

V usage is TRBV30 and J usage is TRBJ1-2; D remains ambiguous. Germline V gene data show CDR1 as GTSNPN and CDR2 as SVGIG (reference sequence). The CDR3 is made up of 13 amino acids. V was shortened by 2 bases and J by 8 bases, with 15 bases between the two germline ends. The CDR3 nucleotides read TGTGCCTGGAGTAGTTCGCCCCCGCGGGGCTACACCTTC. This sequence encodes CAWSSSPPRGYTF.

The chain has TRBV28 and TRBJ1-6; TRBD1 matches 7 bases. Germline V gives CDR1 MDHEN, CDR2 SYDVKM. V was pared by 6 bases and J by 4 bases, with 3 bases of the junction left unmatched. The CDR3 spans 14 residues. The CDR3 protein is CASRTGAYNSPLHF. Written as DNA, the CDR3 is TGTGCCAGCAGAACAGGGGCTTATAATTCACCCCTCCACTTT.

J is TRBJ1-1 and V is TRBV9, with D perhaps matching TRBD1 (6 bases). The CDR3 length is 14 residues. Germline V gene lookup returns CDR1 SGDLS and CDR2 YYNGEE. V lost 4 bases to trimming and J lost 0 bases, with 10 bases between them. CDR3 loop: CASSTRDMNTEAFF. Here the CDR3 DNA reads TGTGCCAGCAGCACCCGGGACATGAACACTGAAGCTTTCTTT. Combining the CDR3 with reference TRBV9 and TRBJ1-1 gives the whole variable domain DSGVTQTPKHLITATGQRVTLRCSPRSGDLSVYWYQQSLDQGLQFLIQYYNGEERAKGNILERFSAQQFPDLHSELNLSSLELGDSALYFCASSTRDMNTEAFFGQGTRLTVV.

The CDR3 loop is CASSIDSYEQYF. CDR3 sequence (DNA): TGTGCCAGCAGCATAGACAGCTACGAGCAGTACTTC. This chain joins TRBV5-4 and TRBJ2-7; D might be TRBD1 (5 bases). This CDR3 region has 12 residues. Germline V gene lookup returns CDR1 SGHNT and CDR2 YYREEE (reference sequence). V lost 4 bases to trimming and J lost 3 bases, with 8 bases between them.

The chain joins TRBV18 to TRBJ1-2; D may be TRBD1 (6 bases). Deletions cut 2 bases from V and 4 bases from J, with 14 bases between. Germline V gene sequence: CDR1 KGHSH, CDR2 LQKENI. The CDR3 has 15 amino acids. The CDR3 region is CASSPNDRKAYGYTF. CDR3 in DNA: TGTGCCAGCTCACCAAATGACAGGAAGGCCTATGGCTACACCTTC.

The rearrangement uses TRBV9 and TRBJ1-4; D ambiguous. The CDR3 loop spans 14 amino acids. CDR1 SGDLS and CDR2 YYNGEE come from the germline V gene. Trimming left V 3 bases short and J 4 bases short, with 10 bases between. The CDR3 sequence is CASSASGGNEKLFF. CDR3 nucleotides: TGTGCCAGCAGCGCCTCGGGAGGTAATGAAAAACTGTTTTTT.

The CDR3 DNA follows: TGTGCCAGCAGCCTACTTAGTGGCACGGGAAAAGAGACCCAGTACTTC. Translated, it gives CASSLLSGTGKETQYF. V and J are TRBV7-9 and TRBJ2-5; D may be TRBD2 (5 bases). The ends were cut back, 5 bases at V and 3 bases at J, with 19 bases in the middle. The CDR3 is 16 residues long. In germline, CDR1 is SEHNR, CDR2 FQNEAQ (reference sequence).

This CDR3 is CAIRTGGELWSPLHF. The CDR3 DNA reads as TGTGCCATCCGGACAGGGGGTGAGTTATGGTCACCCCTCCACTTT. The chain uses TRBV6-1 and TRBJ1-6; 10 nucleotides match TRBD1. The CDR3 length is 15 residues. V shed 10 bases, J shed 10 bases, and the junction held 13 bases outside the gene matches. Looked up from germline, CDR1 is MNHNS and CDR2 is SASEGT.